Shown below are 19 T cell receptor beta chains from a single sample sequenced in a study of vaccination effects on CD4 cells after COVID-19 (dated by TCRdb to 2021 to 2024). No cognate antigen is known for these TCRs. In the ViraFEST assay, PBMC were stimulated with viral peptide pools, and TCR sequencing was then used to find antigen-specific CD4+ T cell clonotypes based on their expansion. After roughly 11 days of culture, CD4+ T cells were isolated with the EasySep CD4+ T cell isolation kit. Participants received two doses of either the BNT162b2 or the mRNA-1273 mRNA SARS-CoV-2 vaccine. The protocol used for the library was the immunoSEQ multiplex PCR assay. Here the immuneACCESS table is served through TCRdb, limited to in-frame sequences with V and J called. Missing clones are a known gap in these copies; in checked studies unresolved V genes cover under half, and the rest lacks a known reason. The sample table shows roughly 32,000 clones, and roughly two thirds are seen once. Of the sample, about 12% is held by the ten largest clones.

Source: CD4+ T cells from PBMCs cultured with HCoV-229E spike peptides, taken after COVID-19 vaccination. Taken with the paper, the label for cell subset or site translates to: HCoV-229E spike overlapping peptide pool stimulation. The receptors stem from a human donor who received a COVID-19 vaccine.

The chain combines TRBV29-1 with TRBJ1-5; tentatively, D is TRBD1 (5 bases). The CDR3 extends over 13 amino acids. Germline CDR1 is SQVTM and CDR2 is ANQGSEA. V was pared by 6 bases and J by 2 bases, with 11 bases between. CDR3 protein: CSVGEERNQPQHF. CDR3 nucleotides: TGCAGCGTGGGGGAAGAGCGCAATCAGCCCCAGCATTTT.

In its sample, this clone was seen a few times. This chain links TRBV5-6 with TRBJ1-3, with a possible D match to TRBD1 (5 bases). V was pared by 2 bases and J by 2 bases, with 14 bases between. CDR3 length equals 16 residues. Germline-derived CDR1 and CDR2 are SGHDT and YYEEEE. CDR3 residues: CASSFQGTVPGNTIYF. CDR3 sequence (DNA): TGTGCCAGCAGCTTCCAGGGTACGGTTCCTGGAAACACCATATATTTT. Filled out from reference TRBV5-6 and TRBJ1-3, the complete variable domain reads DAGVTQSPTHLIKTRGQQVTLRCSPKSGHDTVSWYQQALGQGPQFIFQYYEEEERQRGNFPDRFSGHQFPNYSSELNVNALLLGDSALYLCASSFQGTVPGNTIYFGEGSWLTVV.

This chain connects TRBV13 to TRBJ1-3; D is unresolved. Germline CDR1 and CDR2: PRHDT and FYEKMQ (reference sequence). The CDR3 consists of 16 residues. V lost 3 bases and J lost 0, with 12 bases in between. The CDR3 is CASSFYADFSGNTIYF. In nucleotides, the CDR3 is TGTGCCAGCAGCTTTTACGCGGATTTCTCTGGAAACACCATATATTTT. The full variable domain, in which reference TRBV13 and TRBJ1-3 provide the parts outside the CDR3, is AAGVIQSPRHLIKEKRETATLKCYPIPRHDTVYWYQQGPGQDPQFLISFYEKMQSDKGSIPDRFSAQQFSDYHSELNMSSLELGDSALYFCASSFYADFSGNTIYFGEGSWLTVV.

V and J are TRBV30 and TRBJ2-1; D is unclear. This CDR3 contains 15 residues. Per the germline V gene, CDR1 is GTSNPN and CDR2 is SVGIG (reference sequence). V lost 1 base and J lost 4, with 14 bases in between. In DNA, the CDR3 is TGTGCCTGGAGTGGTAACTCACCGAGATACAATGAGCAGTTCTTC. It is translated as CAWSGNSPRYNEQFF.

The chain combines TRBV11-2 with TRBJ1-1, with D unresolved. Trimming cost V 3 bases and J 0 bases, with 14 bases left between them. The CDR3 consists of 16 residues. Germline V gives CDR1 SGHAT, CDR2 FQNNGV. The CDR3, as DNA: TGTGCCAGCAGCTTGAAATTCGGGGAAATGAACACTGAAGCTTTCTTT. Residues: CASSLKFGEMNTEAFF.

This clone was recorded only once. The chain's CDR3 is CASSREGLAGTDTQYF. For the CDR3, the DNA is TGTGCCAGTAGTAGGGAGGGACTAGCGGGCACAGATACGCAGTATTTT. This chain uses TRBV19 with TRBJ2-3; 11 nucleotides agree with TRBD2. V gave up 4 bases and J gave up 1 base; unmatched junction bases: 4. The germline CDR1 and CDR2 sequences are LNHDA and SQIVND (reference sequence). There are 16 residues in the CDR3.

The rearrangement joins TRBV19 to TRBJ1-2; 8 nucleotides agree with TRBD1. The germline gives CDR1 LNHDA, CDR2 SQIVND (reference sequence). V gave up 4 bases and J gave up 4 bases; unmatched junction bases: 2. CDR3 length: 13 residues. The CDR3, as DNA: TGTGCCAGTAGTAGGGACAGGAGCTATGGCTACACCTTC. Protein product: CASSRDRSYGYTF.

This chain connects TRBV27 to TRBJ2-2, with D unclear. CDR1 and CDR2 from the germline V gene are MNHEY and SMNVEV (reference sequence). The CDR3 consists of 16 residues. V lost 1 base to trimming and J lost 0 bases, with 9 bases between them. The CDR3 reads CASSLFRGTNTGELFF. Written as DNA, the CDR3 is TGTGCCAGCAGTTTATTCAGAGGCACGAACACCGGGGAGCTGTTTTTT.

The chain uses TRBV6-5 and TRBJ2-7; 9 nucleotides match TRBD1. This CDR3 region has 14 residues. Germline lookup yields CDR1 MNHEY and CDR2 SVGAGI. J gave up 4 bases and V 6 bases, and 7 bases lay outside the gene matches. The CDR3 here is CASSPWGQGYEQYF. The CDR3 DNA reads as TGTGCCAGCAGCCCCTGGGGACAGGGATACGAGCAGTACTTC.

V is TRBV29-1 and J is TRBJ1-1; tentatively, D is TRBD1 (6 bases). The CDR3 runs to 13 residues. Trimming shortened V by 6 bases and J by 8 bases, and 19 bases separated the two germline ends. Germline CDR1 reads SQVTM; CDR2 reads ANQGSEA. The CDR3 loop is CSVARQTGEEAFF. The CDR3 DNA sequence: TGCAGCGTCGCAAGACAGACAGGAGAGGAAGCTTTCTTT.

J is TRBJ1-4 and V is TRBV5-1, with a possible D match to TRBD1 (5 bases). CDR1 SGHRS and CDR2 YFSETQ come from the germline V gene. There are 16 residues in the CDR3. V was trimmed by 3 bases and J by 3 bases, leaving 15 bases between them. CDR3 sequence reads: CASSWGLGPANEKLFF. CDR3 DNA sequence: TGCGCCAGCAGCTGGGGTCTGGGGCCGGCTAATGAAAAACTGTTTTTT. The whole variable domain, remainder taken from reference TRBV5-1 and TRBJ1-4, is KAGVTQTPRYLIKTRGQQVTLSCSPISGHRSVSWYQQTPGQGLQFLFEYFSETQRNKGNFPGRFSGRQFSNSRSEMNVSTLELGDSALYLCASSWGLGPANEKLFFGSGTQLSVL.

The rearrangement uses TRBV6-2 or TRBV6-3 and TRBJ1-2; no reliable D call. The CDR3 covers 15 residues. Germline CDR1 and CDR2: MNHEY and SVGEGT. V lost 5 bases and J lost 4, with 17 bases in between. CDR3 sequence reads: CASSLPGSGSYGYTF. CDR3 DNA sequence: TGTGCCAGCAGTCTGCCGGGGTCGGGATCCTATGGCTACACCTTC.

This clone is judged medium-sized (0.01 to 0.1%). The chain links TRBV10-3 to TRBJ1-1; 7 bases agree with TRBD1. V shed 0 bases and J 0 bases; nucleotides not matched to a gene: 1. This CDR3 comprises 15 residues. The germline gives CDR1 ENHRY, CDR2 SYGVKD. The CDR3 region has the DNA TGTGCCATCAGTGAGTCCGGGACAGTGAACACTGAAGCTTTCTTT. This gives the protein CAISESGTVNTEAFF.

V and J are TRBV3-1 (or the pseudogene TRBV3-2) and TRBJ1-5; 7 bases match TRBD1. Germline assignment: CDR1 LGHDT and CDR2 YNNKEL (reference sequence). The V and J ends lost 3 bases and 3 bases, in that order; junction bases with no gene match: 5. The CDR3 is 15 amino acids. Here the CDR3 reads CASSQMGQNNQPQHF. In nucleotides, the CDR3 is TGTGCCAGCAGCCAGATGGGACAGAACAATCAGCCCCAGCATTTT.

The chain joins TRBV5-1 to TRBJ1-2; D is perhaps TRBD1 (5 bases). V lost 0 bases and J 6 bases, leaving 9 bases between the germline ends. This CDR3 comprises 13 residues. CDR1 and CDR2 (germline): SGHRS, YFSETQ. CDR3 coding DNA: TGCGCCAGCAGCTTGGTTGGGGACGATGGCTACACCTTC. Its translation: CASSLVGDDGYTF.

A few counts support this clone. The gene calls are TRBV7-2 and TRBJ2-2; maybe TRBD1 (6 bases). This CDR3 has 15 amino acids. CDR1 and CDR2 from the germline V gene are SGHTA and FQGNSA. V gave up 4 bases and J gave up 3 bases, with 12 bases separating them. CDR3 sequence: CASSSRQAYTGELFF. The CDR3 DNA follows: TGTGCCAGCAGCTCCAGACAGGCTTACACCGGGGAGCTGTTTTTT.

The CDR3: CASRGLAGNEQFF. The CDR3 coding sequence is TGTGCCAGCAGGGGACTAGCAGGGAATGAGCAGTTCTTC. This chain joins TRBV6-5 and TRBJ2-1, with TRBD2 matching over 9 bases. CDR1 is MNHEY and CDR2 is SVGAGI in the germline V gene. The CDR3 covers 13 residues. Trimming cost V 6 bases and J 7 bases; bases outside gene matches: 4.

The chain is built from TRBV10-1 and TRBJ2-1; 10 nucleotides agree with TRBD2. CDR1 and CDR2 (germline): WNHNN, SYGVQD (reference sequence). The V and J ends lost 4 bases and 5 bases, in that order; junction bases with no gene match: 5. The CDR3 has 15 amino acids. The CDR3 sequence: CASSGLAGLNNEQFF. The DNA of the CDR3 is TGCGCCAGCAGTGGACTAGCGGGCCTCAACAATGAGCAGTTCTTC.

The V and J genes are TRBV7-9 and TRBJ1-1; unclear D gene. This CDR3 spans 11 amino acids. Trimming shortened V by 6 bases and J by 7 bases, and 9 bases separated the two germline ends. Per the germline V gene, CDR1 is SEHNR and CDR2 is FQNEAQ (reference sequence). Here the CDR3 reads CASSRAYEAFF. For the CDR3, the DNA is TGTGCCAGCAGTCGGGCCTATGAAGCTTTCTTT.